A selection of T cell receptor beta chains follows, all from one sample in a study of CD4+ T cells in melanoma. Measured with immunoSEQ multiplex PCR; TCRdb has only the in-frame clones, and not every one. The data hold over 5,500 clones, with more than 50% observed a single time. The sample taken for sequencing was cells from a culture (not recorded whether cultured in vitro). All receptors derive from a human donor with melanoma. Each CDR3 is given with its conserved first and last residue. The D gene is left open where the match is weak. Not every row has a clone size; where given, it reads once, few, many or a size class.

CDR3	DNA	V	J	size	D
CSASLSPVGQTLSRYGYTF	TGCAGTGCTAGTCTCTCCCCCGTGGGACAGACCTTATCCCGCTATGGCTACACCTTC	TRBV20-1	TRBJ1-2	NA	TRBD1
CASSYSAANTEAFF	TGTGCCAGCAGTTACTCGGCAGCGAACACTGAAGCTTTCTTT	TRBV6-2/TRBV6-3	TRBJ1-1	NA	NA
CTSSPQEGGSSYNSPLHF	TGCACCAGCAGCCCACAGGAGGGTGGGAGCTCCTATAATTCACCCCTCCACTTT	TRBV1	TRBJ1-6	NA	NA
CASSLASGSGSPLHF	TGTGCCAGCAGTTTGGCCTCGGGGAGTGGTTCACCCCTCCACTTT	TRBV27	TRBJ1-6	NA	NA
CASSQDVGTGGASGYTF	TGCGCCAGCAGCCAAGACGTCGGGACAGGGGGCGCCTCTGGCTACACCTTC	TRBV4-1	TRBJ1-2	NA	TRBD1
CASSVSTAGNTIYF	TGTGCCAGCAGCGTTTCCACAGCCGGAAACACCATATATTTT	TRBV9	TRBJ1-3	large	NA
CASSLYFGQIHEQYF	TGTGCCAGCAGTTTATATTTCGGACAGATCCACGAGCAGTACTTC	TRBV27	TRBJ2-7	NA	NA
CASSHRDRGSEQYF	TGCGCCAGCAGCCACCGGGACAGGGGGTCGGAGCAGTACTTC	TRBV4-1	TRBJ2-7	NA	TRBD1
CASSLGGGQQFF	TGTGCCAGCAGCTTGGGCGGGGGCCAGCAGTTCTTC	TRBV11-2	TRBJ2-1	NA	NA
CAWMGQTGELFF	TGTGCCTGGATGGGGCAGACCGGGGAGCTGTTTTTT	TRBV30	TRBJ2-2	NA	NA
CASSPGRIYGYTF	TGTGCCAGCAGCCCGGGACGGATCTATGGCTACACCTTC	TRBV7-9	TRBJ1-2	NA	NA
CASKSGWDRSYNEQFF	TGTGCCTCGAAAAGTGGGTGGGACCGCTCCTACAATGAGCAGTTCTTC	TRBV30	TRBJ2-1	few	NA
CASRRNTEAFF	TGCGCCAGCAGGCGGAACACTGAAGCTTTCTTT	TRBV5-1	TRBJ1-1	once	NA
CASSGVSGVYEQYF	TGTGCCAGCAGTGGGGTCAGCGGTGTTTACGAGCAGTACTTC	TRBV27	TRBJ2-7	NA	NA
CASSSDRETYEQYF	TGTGCCAGCAGTTCGGACAGGGAAACCTACGAGCAGTACTTC	TRBV28	TRBJ2-7	NA	TRBD1
CASSPDSNNEQFF	TGTGCCAGCAGTCCTGACAGCAACAATGAGCAGTTCTTC	TRBV12-3/TRBV12-4	TRBJ2-1	NA	NA
CASSLRQANGYTF	TGTGCCAGCAGTTTAAGACAGGCCAATGGCTACACCTTC	TRBV12-3/TRBV12-4	TRBJ1-2	NA	NA
CASSRGTGRNEKLFF	TGTGCCAGCAGTCGAGGGACAGGGCGTAATGAAAAACTGTTTTTT	TRBV7-9	TRBJ1-4	NA	TRBD1
CASEDRLGGYTF	TGTGCCAGCGAGGACCGACTTGGGGGCTACACCTTC	TRBV3-1/TRBV3-2	TRBJ1-2	NA	NA
CAISDDPNAEAFF	TGTGCCATCAGTGATGACCCGAACGCTGAAGCTTTCTTT	TRBV10-3	TRBJ1-1	NA	NA
CASSVEGSYEQYF	TGTGCCAGCAGCGTAGAAGGTTCCTACGAGCAGTACTTC	TRBV9	TRBJ2-7	large	NA
CASSRGQGNYGYTF	TGCGCCAGCAGCCGAGGACAGGGCAACTATGGCTACACCTTC	TRBV4-3	TRBJ1-2	NA	TRBD1
CSVATTAGAGNYGYTF	TGCAGCGTTGCCACAACGGCGGGGGCGGGGAACTATGGCTACACCTTC	TRBV29-1	TRBJ1-2	NA	NA
CASSIRQSDTQYF	TGTGCCAGTAGTATCCGCCAGTCAGATACGCAGTATTTT	TRBV19	TRBJ2-3	NA	NA
CASSPHRAGGQSHLAKNIQYF	TGTGCCAGCTCACCACATCGAGCGGGGGGGCAATCGCACTTAGCCAAAAACATTCAGTACTTC	TRBV18	TRBJ2-4	few	TRBD2
CASSQGPDRVSYNEQFF	TGTGCCAGCAGCCAAGGGCCGGACAGGGTATCCTACAATGAGCAGTTCTTC	TRBV14	TRBJ2-1	NA	TRBD1